These 9 T cell receptor beta chains were sequenced from one sample in a study of chemoradiotherapy in HPV16-positive cancers. TCRdb keeps only in-frame clones here, not all; method: immunoSEQ multiplex PCR. In the table there are over 2,500 clones, around four fifths of which are singletons. The input for sequencing was blood, taken from a patient who underwent chemoradiotherapy. These receptor sequences come from a human donor with HPV-associated anogenital cancer.

The rearrangement joins TRBV2 to TRBJ1-2; D not certain. Germline CDR1 and CDR2: SNHLY and FYNNEI. Trimming removed 5 bases at V and 0 bases at J, with 10 bases between. This CDR3 comprises 14 residues. As DNA, the CDR3 is TGTGCCAGCAGTTTGGAGGGCGCTAACTATGGCTACACCTTC. It specifies CASSLEGANYGYTF.

The chain employs TRBV11-3 and TRBJ2-3; D ambiguous. The CDR3 length is 14 residues. V lost 2 bases, J lost 0 bases, and 6 bases lay in between. From germline, CDR1 is SGHNT and CDR2 YENEEA. The CDR3 is CASSLTPSTDTQYF. In DNA, the CDR3 is TGTGCCAGCAGCTTAACGCCTAGCACAGATACGCAGTATTTT.

The sample holds one count of this clone. In DNA form, the CDR3 reads TGTGCCTGGAGATGGACAGGCTCGAACTCTGGAAACACCATATATTTT. Encoded protein: CAWRWTGSNSGNTIYF. V and J are TRBV30 and TRBJ1-3, with 7 bases aligning to TRBD1. Germline-derived CDR1 and CDR2 are GTSNPN and SVGIG (reference sequence). This CDR3 comprises 16 residues. V gave up 3 bases and J gave up 0 bases; unmatched junction bases: 8.

As DNA, the CDR3 is TGTGCCAGCAGCCTAGGTTGGCAGCCCTACGAGCAGTACGTC. This gives the protein CASSLGWQPYEQYV. V is TRBV7-2 and J is TRBJ2-7; D gene uncertain. The length of the CDR3 is 14 residues. Per germline, CDR1 SGHTA and CDR2 FQGNSA. Trimming left V 5 bases short and J 2 bases short, with 13 bases between.

This clone was detected only once. The V and J genes are TRBV30 and TRBJ2-7; TRBD2 matches 8 bases. This CDR3 has 14 amino acids. Germline CDR1 is GTSNPN and CDR2 is SVGIG (reference sequence). V shed 2 bases and J 1 base; nucleotides not matched to a gene: 4. CDR3 DNA sequence: TGTGCCTGGAGTTTACTAGCGGATTCCTACGAGCAGTACTTC. This sequence encodes CAWSLLADSYEQYF.

CDR3 nucleotide sequence: TGTGCCAGCAGCCCCCATGGGGGAGTAACAGATACGCAGTATTTT. As protein: CASSPHGGVTDTQYF. V is TRBV9 and J is TRBJ2-3, with D possibly being TRBD1 or TRBD2 (5 bases each). This CDR3 spans 15 amino acids. Germline V CDR1 and CDR2: SGDLS, YYNGEE. Trimming left V 4 bases short and J 3 bases short, with 15 bases between.

The V call is TRBV4-3, the J call TRBJ2-3, with unresolved D. The CDR3 runs 16 residues. CDR1 is LGHNA and CDR2 is YSLEER in the germline V gene. V lost 0 bases and J lost 2, with 12 bases in between. CDR3 residues: CASSQDFFTYTDTQYF. Here the CDR3 DNA reads TGCGCCAGCAGCCAAGATTTCTTCACGTACACAGATACGCAGTATTTT.

The chain employs TRBV29-1 and TRBJ1-5, with D perhaps TRBD1 (6 bases). This CDR3 contains 13 residues. Germline V gives CDR1 SQVTM, CDR2 ANQGSEA. CDR3 sequence reads: CSVRARGDQPQHF. The CDR3 nucleotides read TGCAGTGTGAGGGCCAGGGGTGATCAGCCCCAGCATTTT.

This chain joins TRBV2 and TRBJ2-3; D may be TRBD2 (5 bases). The germline gives CDR1 SNHLY, CDR2 FYNNEI. V was clipped by 7 bases and J by 4 bases, with 18 bases between them. The CDR3 has 15 residues. The CDR3 loop reads CASTSSTSGADTQYF. The CDR3 DNA reads TGTGCCAGCACCTCCTCAACTAGTGGGGCAGATACGCAGTATTTT.